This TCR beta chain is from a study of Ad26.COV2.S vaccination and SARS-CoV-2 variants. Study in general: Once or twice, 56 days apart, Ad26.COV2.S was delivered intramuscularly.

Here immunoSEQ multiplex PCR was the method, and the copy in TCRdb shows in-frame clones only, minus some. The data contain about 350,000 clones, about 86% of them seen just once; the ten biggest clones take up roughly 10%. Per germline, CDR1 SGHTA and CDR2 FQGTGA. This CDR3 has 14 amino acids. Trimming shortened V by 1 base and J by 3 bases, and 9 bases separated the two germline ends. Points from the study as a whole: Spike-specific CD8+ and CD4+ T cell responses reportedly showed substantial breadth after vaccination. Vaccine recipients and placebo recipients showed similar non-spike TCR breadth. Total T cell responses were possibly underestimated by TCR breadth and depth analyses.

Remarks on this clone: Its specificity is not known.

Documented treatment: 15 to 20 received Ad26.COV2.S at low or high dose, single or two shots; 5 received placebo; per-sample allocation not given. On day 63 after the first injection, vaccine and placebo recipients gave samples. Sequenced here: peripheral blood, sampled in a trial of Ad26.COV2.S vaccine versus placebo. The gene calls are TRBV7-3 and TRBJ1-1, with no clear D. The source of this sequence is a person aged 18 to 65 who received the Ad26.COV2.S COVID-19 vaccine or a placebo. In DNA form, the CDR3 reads TGTGCCAGCAGCTTAAAAGCTGAGGACACTGAAGCTTTCTTT. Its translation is CASSLKAEDTEAFF.